Presented here are 32 T cell receptor beta chains from one specimen sequenced in a study of CD8 T cells in ankylosing spondylitis. TCRdb passed the 5' RACE reads through MiXCR, listing each CDR3 protein once. The sample contains a few hundred thousand distinct CDR3 sequences, around 10% of which appear only once. Sequencing was performed on blood, either unsorted or a sorted T cell fraction (not recorded which). All receptors derive from a male donor with ankylosing spondylitis or in good health (not recorded which).

The chain couples TRBV6-5 to TRBJ1-1; D remains unclear. CDR1 is MNHEY and CDR2 is SVGAGI in the germline V gene. Trimming took off 6 bases at V and 6 bases at J, with 5 bases between the two ends. The CDR3 covers 10 residues. The CDR3 nucleotides are TGTGCCAGCAGGAGGCCTGAAGCTTTCTTT. Translating gives CASRRPEAFF.

This clonotype came up a few times. This chain joins TRBV11-2 and TRBJ2-2; D is ambiguous. Germline CDR1 reads SGHAT; CDR2 reads FQNNGV. Trimming cost V 7 bases and J 4 bases, with 16 bases left between them. This CDR3 spans 15 amino acids. As DNA, the CDR3 is TGTGCCAGCACAAAACCCCCCCTCGGCACCGGGGAGCTGTTTTTT. This gives the protein CASTKPPLGTGELFF.

On this clonotype: Since a much larger clone is just one base distant, this may be a read error. The chain carries TRBV5-1 and TRBJ2-7; D ambiguous. Germline values: CDR1 SGHRS, CDR2 YFSETQ. V was pared by 5 bases and J by 5 bases, with 11 bases between. This CDR3 has 12 residues. The CDR3: CASSGPANEQYF. The CDR3 nucleotides are TGCGCCAGCAGTGGACCCGCGAACGAGCAGTACTTC.

This clonotype occurred many times. V gene TRBV5-1 combines with J gene TRBJ2-3; no clear D gene. V shed 4 bases and J shed 1 base, with 16 bases lying between them. Germline V gives CDR1 SGHRS, CDR2 YFSETQ. This CDR3 region has 16 residues. The CDR3 DNA follows: TGCGCCAGCAGCCTTGGTGGACCTTCGGGCACAGATACGCAGTATTTT. Translated: CASSLGGPSGTDTQYF.

The V call is TRBV3-1, the J call TRBJ2-3, with 8 nucleotides matching TRBD1. The CDR3 totals 16 residues. With 0 bases clipped from V and 6 bases from J, the junction kept 8 bases outside the gene matches. The germline CDR1 and CDR2 sequences are LGHDT and YNNKEL (reference sequence). CDR3 bases: TGTGCCAGCAGCCAAGATTGGGGTTCAGGGGGCGATACGCAGTATTTT. It yields the protein CASSQDWGSGGDTQYF.

A few counts support this clonotype. The V gene is TRBV6-1, the J gene TRBJ2-6; 8 positions agree with TRBD1. Unmatched junction bases numbered 3, after V lost 5 bases and J lost 3 bases. The CDR3 runs 15 residues. The V gene's germline CDR1 is MNHNS and CDR2 SASEGT. The CDR3 DNA reads TGTGCCAGCAGTCCGACAGGGGATGGGGCCAACGTCCTGACTTTC. Its translation is CASSPTGDGANVLTF.

This clonotype was detected ten times or more. The chain is built from TRBV29-1 and TRBJ2-1; possible D gene TRBD2, 5 bases. This CDR3 spans 12 amino acids. The V gene lost 6 bases and the J gene lost 7 bases, with 13 bases spanning the gap. The germline V gene has CDR1 SQVTM and CDR2 ANQGSEA. CDR3 sequence (DNA): TGCAGCGTCGGGGTGTGGAGAAATGAGCAGTTCTTC. It codes for CSVGVWRNEQFF.

This clonotype was detected many times. The J gene is TRBJ2-7, the V gene TRBV5-1; TRBD2 matches 7 bases. Germline CDR1 reads SGHRS; CDR2 reads YFSETQ. The CDR3 runs to 13 residues. V shed 4 bases, J shed 7 bases, and the junction held 8 bases outside the gene matches. The CDR3 region is CASSLTSSEEQYF. The CDR3 DNA follows: TGCGCCAGCAGCCTGACTAGCTCGGAAGAGCAGTACTTC.

In this sample, this clonotype turned up many times. The J gene is TRBJ2-2, the V gene TRBV29-1; tentatively, D is TRBD1 or TRBD2 (6 bases each). CDR1 is SQVTM and CDR2 is ANQGSEA in the germline V gene. There are 14 residues in the CDR3. Trimming pared 7 bases from V and 7 bases from J, leaving 19 bases between. The CDR3 nucleotides read TGCAGCGGCGGAGGCCAGGGGAGGAACGGGGAGCTGTTTTTT. It yields the protein CSGGGQGRNGELFF.

This clonotype showed up many times. The genes are TRBV20-1 and TRBJ2-1; 9 bases agree with TRBD1. CDR1 and CDR2 (germline): DFQATT, SNEGSKA (reference sequence). J was trimmed by 6 bases and V by 8 bases; bases with no gene match: 11. The CDR3 extends over 14 amino acids. The CDR3 loop reads CSWVGTGYGNEQFF. The CDR3 DNA is TGCAGTTGGGTGGGGACAGGGTATGGCAATGAGCAGTTCTTC.

This chain links TRBV28 with TRBJ2-4; 12 bases are shared with TRBD1. V dropped 6 bases and J dropped 4; count of bases not matched to a gene: 4. The germline V gene encodes CDR1 MDHEN and CDR2 SYDVKM. CDR3 length: 15 amino acids. CDR3 in amino acids: CASRGTGGAKNIQYF. CDR3 bases: TGTGCCAGCAGGGGGACAGGGGGCGCGAAAAACATTCAGTACTTC.

The chain has TRBV9 and TRBJ2-2; 11 nucleotides agree with TRBD2. Germline V gene data show CDR1 as SGDLS and CDR2 as YYNGEE. The CDR3 has 16 amino acids. Trimming at V came to 3 bases and at J to 6 bases, leaving 7 bases not matched to a gene. CDR3 DNA: TGTGCCAGCAGCGGTCCACTAGCGGGAGTTGCCGGGGAGCTGTTTTTT. Protein: CASSGPLAGVAGELFF.

In its sample, this clonotype was seen many times. This chain uses TRBV20-1 with TRBJ2-5; 8 bases align to TRBD2. CDR1 and CDR2 from the germline V gene are DFQATT and SNEGSKA (reference sequence). The junction had 9 bases not matched to a gene; V was cut back by 7 bases and J by 5 bases. The CDR3 length is 13 residues. The CDR3 coding sequence is TGCAGTGTCAAACTAGCGGCCCGGGAGACCCAGTACTTC. It is translated as CSVKLAARETQYF.

The V gene is TRBV29-1, the J gene TRBJ1-2; 10 bases line up with TRBD1. After removal of 4 bases from V and 7 bases from J, the junction contained 0 bases not matched to a gene. The CDR3 runs 11 residues. Germline CDR1 is SQVTM and CDR2 is ANQGSEA. The CDR3 is CSVGTGGGYTF. CDR3 nucleotides: TGCAGCGTTGGGACAGGGGGTGGCTACACCTTC.

This clonotype occurred many times. This chain joins TRBV5-1 and TRBJ1-1, with TRBD1 identical over 8 bases. The CDR3 contains 12 residues. Germline assignment: CDR1 SGHRS and CDR2 YFSETQ. V shed 2 bases, J shed 7 bases, and the junction held 1 base outside the gene matches. This chain's CDR3 is CASSFGTGEAFF. Here the CDR3 DNA reads TGCGCCAGCAGCTTCGGGACAGGTGAAGCTTTCTTT.

The rearrangement joins TRBV4-1 to TRBJ2-5; D is undetermined. Trimming removed 1 base from V and 2 bases from J, with 11 bases in between. Germline assignment: CDR1 MGHRA and CDR2 YSYEKL. This CDR3 has 15 residues. CDR3 sequence (DNA): TGCGCCAGCAGCCAAGGGCGGCTTATACAAGAGACCCAGTACTTC. It translates to CASSQGRLIQETQYF.

The chain carries TRBV28 and TRBJ2-1; D gene uncertain. Per the germline V gene, CDR1 is MDHEN and CDR2 is SYDVKM. The CDR3 has 14 residues. V was clipped by 6 bases and J by 0 bases, with 9 bases between them. CDR3 in DNA: TGTGCCAGCAGCCTGATCGGCTCCTACAATGAGCAGTTCTTC. It yields the protein CASSLIGSYNEQFF.

The sample holds many counts of this clonotype. The chain employs TRBV12-3 or TRBV12-4 and TRBJ2-5; possible D gene TRBD1, 6 bases. Trimming shortened V by 7 bases and J by 6 bases, and 15 bases separated the two germline ends. This CDR3 spans 13 amino acids. As DNA, the CDR3 is TGTGCCAGCACCTTAACAGGGTTGAAGACCCAGTACTTC. Encoded protein: CASTLTGLKTQYF.

This clonotype has at least ten counts. V usage is TRBV5-4 and J usage is TRBJ2-3; 11 bases agree with TRBD2. Germline V gene data show CDR1 as SGHNT and CDR2 as YYREEE (reference sequence). V shed 3 bases, J shed 10 bases, and the junction held 22 bases outside the gene matches. The CDR3 runs 19 residues. DNA for the CDR3: TGTGCCAGCAGCTGGGCGGACCCGGGACTAGCGGTTCATGTGACGGCGCAGTATTTT. Protein: CASSWADPGLAVHVTAQYF.

This clonotype was observed many times. The rearrangement uses TRBV5-1 and TRBJ1-1; a possible D gene is TRBD1 (5 bases). Germline CDR1 is SGHRS and CDR2 is YFSETQ. V was shortened by 3 bases and J by 3 bases, with 9 bases between the two germline ends. The CDR3 length is 13 residues. This CDR3 reads CASSSGGDTEAFF. In nucleotides, the CDR3 is TGCGCCAGCAGCTCCGGAGGGGACACTGAAGCTTTCTTT.

J is TRBJ2-7 and V is TRBV7-9; a possible D gene is TRBD1 (5 bases). Between the trimmed V and J ends, which lost 2 bases and 3 bases, there was a span of 8 bases. The CDR3 spans 13 residues. In germline, CDR1 is SEHNR, CDR2 FQNEAQ (reference sequence). CDR3 nucleotide sequence: TGTGCCAGCAGCTTAAGGGGAATCTACGAGCAGTACTTC. Its translation: CASSLRGIYEQYF.

The chain joins TRBV5-1 to TRBJ2-3; D is perhaps TRBD2 (6 bases). This CDR3 contains 15 residues. The ends were cut back, 1 base at V and 0 bases at J, with 9 bases in the middle. CDR1 and CDR2 (germline): SGHRS, YFSETQ. CDR3 protein: CASSLTRGSTDTQYF. The DNA of the CDR3 is TGCGCCAGCAGCTTGACGCGGGGAAGCACAGATACGCAGTATTTT.

This clonotype was seen repeatedly, ten times or more. This chain joins TRBV15 and TRBJ2-6, with 10 bases that match TRBD2. Germline CDR1 is LNHNV and CDR2 is YYDKDF (reference sequence). This CDR3 contains 18 residues. J was trimmed by 2 bases and V by 5 bases; bases with no gene match: 9. The CDR3 bases are TGTGCCACCAGCTCCATAGGGACTAGCGATACTGGGGCCAACGTCCTGACTTTC. Translated: CATSSIGTSDTGANVLTF.

In the case of this clonotype: A read error is possible here, since a much larger clone lies one base away. This sequence joins TRBV12-3 or TRBV12-4 and TRBJ1-5; the D gene is possibly TRBD1 (6 bases). The CDR3 extends over 13 amino acids. The chain's CDR3 is CASGQISNQSQHF. DNA for the CDR3: TGTGCCAGCGGACAGATAAGCAATCAGTCCCAGCATTTT.

The table lists this clonotype with many counts. The J gene is TRBJ1-1, the V gene TRBV15; D remains unclear. The CDR3 consists of 15 residues. Trimming took off 3 bases at V and 1 base at J, with 12 bases between the two ends. Germline CDR1 reads LNHNV; CDR2 reads YYDKDF (reference sequence). Here the CDR3 DNA reads TGTGCCACCAGCAGCGGACGGAGCCAGAACACTGAAGCTTTCTTT. Translating gives CATSSGRSQNTEAFF. Full variable domain (rest looked up from reference TRBV15 and TRBJ1-1): DAMVIQNPRYQVTQFGKPVTLSCSQTLNHNVMYWYQQKSSQAPKLLFHYYDKDFNNEADTPDNFQSRRPNTSFCFLDIRSPGLGDTAMYLCATSSGRSQNTEAFFGQGTRLTVV.

In this sample, this clonotype turned up many times. The V call is TRBV5-1, the J call TRBJ2-7; D is unresolved. Germline assignment: CDR1 SGHRS and CDR2 YFSETQ. V lost 0 bases to trimming and J lost 0 bases, with 10 bases between them. The CDR3 covers 15 residues. The CDR3 is CASSLAFQDSYEQYF. The CDR3, as DNA: TGCGCCAGCAGCTTGGCCTTTCAGGACTCCTACGAGCAGTACTTC. Full variable domain (outside the CDR3, taken from reference TRBV5-1 and TRBJ2-7): KAGVTQTPRYLIKTRGQQVTLSCSPISGHRSVSWYQQTPGQGLQFLFEYFSETQRNKGNFPGRFSGRQFSNSRSEMNVSTLELGDSALYLCASSLAFQDSYEQYFGPGTRLTVT.

V gene TRBV7-2 combines with J gene TRBJ2-1, with D possibly being TRBD1 (5 bases). V was cut by 5 bases and J by 5 bases, with 16 bases left in between. This CDR3 spans 15 amino acids. The germline CDR1 and CDR2 sequences are SGHTA and FQGNSA. The CDR3 loop is CASSLDRHMHNEQFF. CDR3 DNA sequence: TGTGCCAGCAGCCTCGACAGACATATGCACAATGAGCAGTTCTTC.

This clonotype was observed at least ten times. This rearrangement joins TRBV29-1 to TRBJ1-2, with a weak D call TRBD1 (5 bases). The CDR3 is 14 residues long. CDR1 and CDR2 from the germline V gene are SQVTM and ANQGSEA. V was trimmed by 0 bases and J by 7 bases, leaving 15 bases between them. CDR3 residues: CSVEDLDGAVGYTF. CDR3 in DNA: TGCAGCGTTGAAGATCTCGATGGGGCGGTTGGCTACACCTTC.

In its sample, this clonotype was seen many times. The chain carries TRBV5-1 and TRBJ2-1; D not certain. CDR3 length: 12 residues. Germline CDR1 is SGHRS and CDR2 is YFSETQ. V was pared by 1 base and J by 6 bases, with 5 bases between. The CDR3 sequence is CASSLTRNEQFF. DNA of the CDR3: TGCGCCAGCAGCTTGACCCGCAATGAGCAGTTCTTC.

This clonotype has ten or more counts. V and J are TRBV12-3 or TRBV12-4 and TRBJ1-2; 8 bases fit TRBD1. J was trimmed by 4 bases and V by 5 bases; bases with no gene match: 6. This CDR3 spans 14 amino acids. Here the CDR3 DNA reads TGTGCCAGCAGTCCCCCAGGGGGCAGCTATGGCTACACCTTC. Its translation: CASSPPGGSYGYTF.

The chain uses TRBV29-1 and TRBJ1-1; D is unresolved. V was pared by 7 bases and J by 8 bases, with 11 bases between. The CDR3 contains 10 residues. Per the germline V gene, CDR1 is SQVTM and CDR2 is ANQGSEA. The CDR3 protein is CSGVVEEAFF. DNA for the CDR3: TGCAGCGGAGTCGTTGAGGAAGCTTTCTTT.

Notes on this clonotype: A much larger clonotype is one base distant, so this may be a read error. The chain carries TRBV20-1 and TRBJ2-5, with TRBD1 as a possible D gene (6 bases). The CDR3 length is 15 residues. CDR1 DFQATT and CDR2 SNEGSKA come from the germline V gene (reference sequence). The CDR3 DNA sequence: TGCTGTGCTAGAGGAGAGTGGGACATACAAGAGACCCAGTACTTC. Protein: CCARGEWDIQETQYF.